A selection of T cell receptor beta chains follows, all from one sample in a study of T cell responses to AZD1222 COVID-19 vaccine. TCRdb's table, derived via immunoSEQ multiplex PCR, lists solely in-frame clones and lacks some. The sample yields some 130,000 clones, roughly 85% seen once. The specimen was peripheral blood, collected on day 0 of MenACWY control vaccination. These receptors came from an adult in good health. CDR3s include the opening cysteine and the closing phenylalanine or tryptophan. A D gene is named only where the DNA matches it firmly. Some rows have no size entry. The others give once, few or many, or a class for an expanded clone.

J: TRBJ1-2; length: 15; size: NA; D: NA; V: TRBV10-3; CDR3: CAAESSTGGLKGYTF; DNA: TGTGCCGCCGAGTCCTCGACAGGAGGTTTGAAAGGCTACACCTTC
J: TRBJ1-2; length: 12; size: NA; D: NA; V: TRBV19; CDR3: CASSIEGSGYTF; DNA: TGTGCCAGTAGTATAGAGGGTTCTGGCTACACCTTC
J: TRBJ1-2; length: 13; size: NA; D: NA; V: TRBV6-5; CDR3: CAGAKTINYGYTF; DNA: TGTGCCGGAGCAAAAACTATTAACTATGGCTACACCTTC
J: TRBJ2-7; length: 14; size: NA; D: NA; V: TRBV10-1; CDR3: CASSEPGKDREQYF; DNA: TGCGCCAGCAGTGAGCCGGGGAAAGATCGCGAGCAGTACTTC
J: TRBJ2-4; length: 15; size: NA; D: NA; V: TRBV2; CDR3: CASSVEGAAKNIQYF; DNA: TGTGCCAGCAGTGTAGAAGGGGCGGCCAAAAACATTCAGTACTTC
J: TRBJ2-5; length: 14; size: NA; D: TRBD1; V: TRBV5-6; CDR3: CASSLDRGLETQYF; DNA: TGTGCCAGCAGCTTGGACAGGGGGCTGGAGACCCAGTACTTC
J: TRBJ2-5; length: 14; size: once; D: TRBD1; V: TRBV15; CDR3: CATSGGQGQETQYF; DNA: TGTGCCACCAGCGGAGGACAGGGCCAAGAGACCCAGTACTTC
J: TRBJ2-6; length: 18; size: NA; D: NA; V: TRBV18; CDR3: CASSPQSQGSSGANVLTF; DNA: TGTGCCAGCTCACCACAGTCACAGGGTAGCTCTGGGGCCAACGTCCTGACTTTC
J: TRBJ1-1; length: 14; size: NA; D: TRBD1; V: TRBV4-1; CDR3: CASSQDVGGGGAFF; DNA: TGCGCCAGCAGCCAAGACGTAGGAGGGGGCGGAGCTTTCTTT
J: TRBJ1-4; length: 13; size: few; D: NA; V: TRBV2; CDR3: CASNGGSHEKLFF; DNA: TGTGCCAGCAATGGGGGATCCCATGAAAAACTGTTTTTT
J: TRBJ1-5; length: 12; size: few; D: NA; V: TRBV19; CDR3: CASGLLGQPQHF; DNA: TGTGCCAGTGGCTTATTGGGGCAGCCCCAGCATTTT
J: TRBJ2-3; length: 15; size: once; D: NA; V: TRBV10-1; CDR3: CASSDPGSGADTQYF; DNA: TGCGCCAGCAGTGATCCCGGGAGTGGGGCAGATACGCAGTATTTT
J: TRBJ1-1; length: 14; size: NA; D: NA; V: TRBV28; CDR3: CASSLPAANTEAFF; DNA: TGTGCCAGCAGTTTACCCGCGGCGAACACTGAAGCTTTCTTT
J: TRBJ1-2; length: 13; size: NA; D: NA; V: TRBV28; CDR3: CASSLGGNYGYTF; DNA: TGTGCCAGCAGTTTGGGGGGGAACTATGGCTACACCTTC
J: TRBJ2-1; length: 16; size: once; D: NA; V: TRBV14; CDR3: CASSQPVVGSYNEQFF; DNA: TGTGCCAGCAGCCAGCCCGTAGTGGGCTCCTACAATGAGCAGTTCTTC
J: TRBJ2-2; length: 14; size: once; D: NA; V: TRBV7-9; CDR3: CASRERLGAGELFF; DNA: TGTGCCAGCAGGGAACGACTAGGAGCCGGGGAGCTGTTTTTT
J: TRBJ1-2; length: 15; size: NA; D: NA; V: TRBV4-2; CDR3: CASSQVRQRDYGYTF; DNA: TGTGCCAGCAGCCAAGTCAGGCAAAGGGACTATGGCTACACCTTC
J: TRBJ2-3; length: 16; size: NA; D: TRBD2; V: TRBV9; CDR3: CASSVTGGGSVYTQYF; DNA: TGTGCCAGCAGCGTCACGGGAGGAGGGTCCGTGTATACGCAGTATTTT
J: TRBJ2-3; length: 17; size: NA; D: NA; V: TRBV9; CDR3: CASSTFVRPSSTDTQYF; DNA: TGTGCCAGCAGTACTTTCGTGCGGCCGTCTAGCACAGATACGCAGTATTTT
J: TRBJ1-3; length: 16; size: NA; D: NA; V: TRBV5-1; CDR3: CASSSRGFVSGNTIYF; DNA: TGCGCCAGCAGCTCACGGGGATTCGTCTCTGGAAACACCATATATTTT
J: TRBJ1-1; length: 14; size: NA; D: NA; V: TRBV10-2; CDR3: CASLMGGRNTEAFF; DNA: TGCGCCAGCCTCATGGGGGGGAGGAACACTGAAGCTTTCTTT
J: TRBJ1-4; length: 15; size: NA; D: NA; V: TRBV11-3; CDR3: CASSFRPVRGEKLFF; DNA: TGTGCCAGCAGCTTCCGGCCCGTGAGAGGGGAAAAACTGTTTTTT
J: TRBJ2-5; length: 13; size: NA; D: NA; V: TRBV5-1; CDR3: CASSFAGQETQYF; DNA: TGCGCCAGCAGCTTCGCAGGCCAAGAGACCCAGTACTTC
J: TRBJ2-7; length: 13; size: NA; D: TRBD2; V: TRBV18; CDR3: CASSPLDGTSGNF; DNA: TGTGCCAGCTCACCACTGGATGGGACTAGCGGGAACTTC
J: TRBJ2-7; length: 16; size: NA; D: TRBD2; V: TRBV4-1; CDR3: CASSQDRTSGRHEQYF; DNA: TGCGCCAGCAGCCAAGATAGGACTAGCGGGAGACACGAGCAGTACTTC
J: TRBJ1-2; length: 11; size: NA; D: NA; V: TRBV24-1; CDR3: CATSWMGGYTF; DNA: TGTGCCACCAGCTGGATGGGTGGCTACACCTTC
J: TRBJ1-5; length: 15; size: NA; D: NA; V: TRBV30; CDR3: CAWSVRGDRNQPQHF; DNA: TGTGCCTGGAGTGTACGAGGGGACCGCAATCAGCCCCAGCATTTT
J: TRBJ1-5; length: 16; size: NA; D: NA; V: TRBV15; CDR3: CATSRDSRGRNQPQHF; DNA: TGTGCCACCAGCAGAGATTCAAGGGGCCGCAATCAGCCCCAGCATTTT
J: TRBJ2-7; length: 12; size: NA; D: NA; V: TRBV5-1; CDR3: CASSLPGDEQYF; DNA: TGCGCCAGCAGCTTGCCCGGAGACGAGCAGTACTTC
J: TRBJ2-7; length: 14; size: NA; D: TRBD1; V: TRBV18; CDR3: CASSPPPGGNEQYF; DNA: TGTGCCAGCTCACCGCCCCCAGGGGGCAACGAGCAGTACTTC
J: TRBJ1-2; length: 14; size: NA; D: NA; V: TRBV30; CDR3: CACSTGTANYGYTF; DNA: TGTGCCTGTTCCACAGGGACCGCTAACTATGGCTACACCTTC
J: TRBJ1-5; length: 14; size: NA; D: TRBD1; V: TRBV10-2; CDR3: CASRAGQVSQPQHF; DNA: TGCGCCAGCAGGGCGGGACAGGTGAGCCAGCCCCAGCATTTT
J: TRBJ1-1; length: 13; size: NA; D: NA; V: TRBV5-1; CDR3: CASRTGVNTEAFF; DNA: TGCGCCAGCAGAACAGGAGTGAACACTGAAGCTTTCTTT
J: TRBJ2-7; length: 12; size: NA; D: NA; V: TRBV5-4; CDR3: CASSRASYEQYF; DNA: TGTGCCAGCAGCCGGGCCTCCTACGAGCAGTACTTC
J: TRBJ2-5; length: 15; size: NA; D: TRBD1; V: TRBV28; CDR3: CASRAATGMVETQYF; DNA: TGTGCCAGCAGGGCAGCGACAGGGATGGTAGAGACCCAGTACTTC
J: TRBJ1-4; length: 16; size: NA; D: NA; V: TRBV27; CDR3: CASSFPSEGLNEKLFF; DNA: TGTGCCAGCAGTTTCCCCTCGGAGGGACTTAATGAAAAACTGTTTTTT
J: TRBJ1-1; length: 15; size: NA; D: TRBD1; V: TRBV27; CDR3: CASSPSTGVIAEAFF; DNA: TGTGCCAGCAGTCCCTCGACAGGGGTAATTGCTGAAGCTTTCTTT
J: TRBJ1-2; length: 15; size: NA; D: TRBD1; V: TRBV15; CDR3: CATSRDRTGNYGYTF; DNA: TGTGCCACCAGCAGAGATAGGACAGGGAACTATGGCTACACCTTC
J: TRBJ1-2; length: 15; size: NA; D: NA; V: TRBV2; CDR3: CASSEGPYSDYGYTF; DNA: TGTGCCAGCAGTGAGGGCCCCTATAGCGACTATGGCTACACCTTC
J: TRBJ2-7; length: 14; size: NA; D: NA; V: TRBV6-5; CDR3: CASIPNRPPYEQYF; DNA: TGTGCCAGCATCCCCAACCGGCCCCCCTACGAGCAGTACTTC
J: TRBJ1-4; length: 16; size: NA; D: NA; V: TRBV13; CDR3: CASSPRRGRINEKLFF; DNA: TGTGCCAGCAGCCCTAGGAGAGGAAGGATTAATGAAAAACTGTTTTTT
J: TRBJ1-2; length: 14; size: NA; D: TRBD1; V: TRBV3-1/TRBV3-2; CDR3: CASSSRDRVSPYTF; DNA: TGTGCCAGCAGCTCCCGGGACAGGGTATCTCCCTACACCTTC
J: TRBJ2-5; length: 16; size: NA; D: TRBD2; V: TRBV10-1; CDR3: CASSDGLAGGQETQYF; DNA: TGCGCCAGCAGTGACGGACTAGCGGGAGGGCAAGAGACCCAGTACTTC
J: TRBJ1-2; length: 13; size: NA; D: TRBD1; V: TRBV30; CDR3: CASQDRGNYGYTF; DNA: TGTGCCTCCCAGGACAGGGGCAACTATGGCTACACCTTC
J: TRBJ2-1; length: 12; size: few; D: NA; V: TRBV9; CDR3: CASSVGGPRQFF; DNA: TGTGCCAGCAGCGTAGGTGGTCCTCGGCAGTTCTTC
J: TRBJ2-3; length: 15; size: NA; D: TRBD2; V: TRBV18; CDR3: CASSPTSGRRDTQYF; DNA: TGTGCCAGCTCACCAACTAGCGGGAGGAGAGATACGCAGTATTTT
J: TRBJ1-2; length: 14; size: NA; D: NA; V: TRBV28; CDR3: CATTEGTRNYGYTF; DNA: TGTGCCACCACCGAAGGAACGCGCAACTATGGCTACACCTTC
J: TRBJ1-1; length: 14; size: NA; D: NA; V: TRBV7-3; CDR3: CASSKGPGGAEAFF; DNA: TGTGCCAGCAGCAAGGGCCCCGGCGGGGCTGAAGCTTTCTTT
J: TRBJ1-1; length: 14; size: NA; D: TRBD1; V: TRBV28; CDR3: CASSLSGGGTEAFF; DNA: TGTGCCAGCAGTTTGTCAGGGGGCGGCACTGAAGCTTTCTTT
J: TRBJ2-7; length: 14; size: once; D: NA; V: TRBV5-5; CDR3: CASRRDLGPTEQYF; DNA: TGTGCCAGCAGGCGGGACTTAGGACCCACCGAGCAGTACTTC
J: TRBJ2-7; length: 15; size: NA; D: NA; V: TRBV18; CDR3: CASSPGTLGTYEQYF; DNA: TGTGCCAGCTCACCTGGTACTTTAGGAACCTACGAGCAGTACTTC